A selection of T cell receptor beta chains follows, all from one sample in a study of T cell changes during pregnancy in multiple sclerosis. Profiling relied on immunoSEQ multiplex PCR, and the TCRdb table lists in-frame clones only, not all of them. The sample records 52,000 or so clones, around 89% being singletons. The material sequenced was CD4+ T cells from peripheral blood mononuclear cells, taken in the first trimester of pregnancy. These receptors were collected from a female donor with multiple sclerosis, enrolled in a pregnancy study. Both conserved end residues are part of each CDR3. D genes are given only for firm matches. Expanded clones get a size class; other rows say once, few or many, or leave the size out.

d_call	v_call	j_call	clone_size	cdr3_nt	cdr3_aa
.	TRBV28	TRBJ1-5	.	TGTGCCAGCACGTGGTCCGGAGGGATAAATCAGCCCCAGCATTTT	CASTWSGGINQPQHF
TRBD2	TRBV9	TRBJ2-5	.	TGTGCCAGCAGCGTAGCTGCGGGGGTCCAAGAGACCCAGTACTTC	CASSVAAGVQETQYF
TRBD2	TRBV5-1	TRBJ2-3	.	TGCGCCAGCAGCTTGTCCCCTAGCGGGGGCCATTCCGCAGATACGCAGTATTTT	CASSLSPSGGHSADTQYF
TRBD1	TRBV19	TRBJ1-1	.	TGTGCCACCGGGACAGGGGGCACAGGACGCACTGAAGCTTTCTTT	CATGTGGTGRTEAFF
.	TRBV20-1	TRBJ1-1	.	TGCAGTGGGGGGGATAACACTGAAGCTTTCTTT	CSGGDNTEAFF
.	TRBV18	TRBJ1-1	few	TGTGCCAGCTCAGTGCAGGGTAACACTGAAGCTTTCTTT	CASSVQGNTEAFF
TRBD1	TRBV7-8	TRBJ2-1	.	TGTGCCAGCACCACCGGGACAGGGCACAATGAGCAGTTCTTC	CASTTGTGHNEQFF
.	TRBV9	TRBJ1-3	.	TGTGCCAGCAGCGCGACCGGGACTGCATACTCTGGAAACACCATATATTTT	CASSATGTAYSGNTIYF
.	TRBV10-1	TRBJ2-1	.	TGCGCCAGGCCTTTTTCACTGTTCTTC	CARPFSLFF
.	TRBV27	TRBJ2-2	.	TGTGCCAGCAGTTTTGTGGGGGGGAACACCGGGGAGCTGTTTTTT	CASSFVGGNTGELFF
TRBD1	TRBV7-2	TRBJ2-7	.	TGTGCCAGCAGCCGGGACAGGGGAGCGACCTACGAGCAGTACTTC	CASSRDRGATYEQYF
.	TRBV28	TRBJ1-2	.	TGTGCCAGCATTAATCAGGGGTACTATGGCTACACCTTC	CASINQGYYGYTF
.	TRBV28	TRBJ1-1	once	TGTGCCAGCAGTACCAGCAGGGTAAACACTGAAGCTTTCTTT	CASSTSRVNTEAFF
.	TRBV6-1	TRBJ1-3	.	TGTGCCAGCAGCGTTAGCAGTGGGTCTGGAAACACCATATATTTT	CASSVSSGSGNTIYF
.	TRBV7-2	TRBJ2-1	.	TGTGCCAGCAGGTCGACAGGCGGGGGCTCCTACAATGAGCAGTTCTTC	CASRSTGGGSYNEQFF
TRBD1	TRBV5-6	TRBJ1-5	.	TGTGCCAGCAGTTCGGGACAGGGTAGCAATCAGCCCCAGCATTTT	CASSSGQGSNQPQHF
TRBD2	TRBV7-3	TRBJ2-1	.	TGTGCCAGCAGCTTAAGGATCGCGGGGGGAGGTGAGCAGTTCTTC	CASSLRIAGGGEQFF
.	TRBV5-1	TRBJ2-2	.	TGCGCCAGCAGCTTGGATACAGGGATCGGGGAGCTGTTTTTT	CASSLDTGIGELFF
.	TRBV9	TRBJ2-6	.	TGTGCCAGCAGCGTAGTTGGCGGCTCTGGGGCCAACGTCCTGACTTTC	CASSVVGGSGANVLTF
TRBD1	TRBV4-1	TRBJ1-3	.	TGCGCCAGCAGCCAGGCTCCCGACAGGGTGTTTGGAAACACCATATATTTT	CASSQAPDRVFGNTIYF
.	TRBV25-1	TRBJ1-1	.	TGTGCCAGCAGTGAGAGACGAGGAGGGGCCACTGAAGCTTTCTTT	CASSERRGGATEAFF
TRBD2	TRBV25-1	TRBJ2-1	.	TGTGCCAGCACCCCCGGGACTAGCGGGCTGAATGAGCAGTTCTTC	CASTPGTSGLNEQFF